The rows below give T cell receptor beta chains drawn from one sample of a study of CD8 T cells in Susac syndrome. TCRdb reprocessed the immunoSEQ multiplex PCR reads with MiXCR, giving one entry per CDR3 protein. The profile covers about 250,000 distinct CDR3 sequences, with around 93% appearing a single time and around 0.072% taken by the ten largest. The specimen sequenced was CD4+ T cells from PBMCs. The receptors were sampled from a human donor with multiple sclerosis. CDR3s include the opening cysteine and the closing phenylalanine or tryptophan. A D gene is named only where the DNA matches it firmly. Clone size is shown for a subset of rows, as once, few, many or a class of expanded clone.

v_gene: TRBV29-1
d_gene: NA
abundance: NA
j_gene: TRBJ1-1
CDR3aa: CSVQVYTEAFF
CDR3nt: TGCAGCGTTCAAGTCTACACTGAAGCTTTCTTT

v_gene: TRBV12-2
d_gene: NA
abundance: once
j_gene: TRBJ1-1
CDR3aa: CASRLPPGGVNTEAFF
CDR3nt: TGTGCAAGTCGCCTCCCCCCGGGGGGCGTGAACACTGAAGCTTTCTTT

v_gene: TRBV6-2/TRBV6-3
d_gene: TRBD1
abundance: NA
j_gene: TRBJ1-4
CDR3aa: CASSRDRGNWDEKLFF
CDR3nt: TGTGCCAGCAGTCGGGACAGGGGAAACTGGGATGAAAAACTGTTTTTT

v_gene: TRBV6-1
d_gene: NA
abundance: NA
j_gene: TRBJ2-1
CDR3aa: CASSVTGRLGNEQFF
CDR3nt: TGTGCCAGCAGTGTGACAGGGAGGCTGGGCAATGAGCAGTTCTTC

v_gene: TRBV5-1
d_gene: NA
abundance: NA
j_gene: TRBJ2-7
CDR3aa: CASSPSGIGEQYF
CDR3nt: TGCGCCAGCAGTCCCTCAGGGATTGGCGAGCAGTACTTC

v_gene: TRBV11-2
d_gene: NA
abundance: NA
j_gene: TRBJ1-4
CDR3aa: CASRSPPGVNEKLFF
CDR3nt: TGTGCCAGCAGGTCACCTCCGGGGGTGAATGAAAAACTGTTTTTT

v_gene: TRBV12-5
d_gene: NA
abundance: NA
j_gene: TRBJ2-2
CDR3aa: CASGLILLRPFANTGELFF
CDR3nt: TGTGCTAGTGGTTTGATACTTCTAAGACCATTCGCGAACACCGGGGAGCTGTTTTTT

v_gene: TRBV7-9
d_gene: TRBD1
abundance: NA
j_gene: TRBJ1-1
CDR3aa: CASSPRGGSEAEAFF
CDR3nt: TGTGCCAGCAGCCCGAGAGGGGGCTCGGAGGCTGAAGCTTTCTTT

v_gene: TRBV30
d_gene: TRBD2
abundance: NA
j_gene: TRBJ2-1
CDR3aa: CAWSVLRGGLAGPAGQFF
CDR3nt: TGTGCCTGGAGTGTACTCAGGGGGGGACTAGCGGGCCCAGCGGGGCAGTTCTTC

v_gene: TRBV30
d_gene: TRBD1
abundance: NA
j_gene: TRBJ1-5
CDR3aa: CAWSVQGPQPQHF
CDR3nt: TGTGCCTGGAGTGTACAGGGGCCTCAGCCCCAGCATTTT

v_gene: TRBV6-2/TRBV6-3
d_gene: NA
abundance: NA
j_gene: TRBJ1-1
CDR3aa: CASSDLGRRAFF
CDR3nt: TGTGCCAGCAGTGATCTGGGCCGGCGAGCTTTCTTT

v_gene: TRBV2
d_gene: NA
abundance: NA
j_gene: TRBJ2-1
CDR3aa: CASSESQPNEQFF
CDR3nt: TGTGCCAGCAGTGAATCCCAGCCAAATGAGCAGTTCTTC

v_gene: TRBV10-3
d_gene: TRBD2
abundance: NA
j_gene: TRBJ2-1
CDR3aa: CAINQRGDRIEQFF
CDR3nt: TGTGCCATCAACCAGCGGGGGGACCGGATTGAGCAGTTCTTC

v_gene: TRBV2
d_gene: NA
abundance: NA
j_gene: TRBJ1-1
CDR3aa: CASSRDRPNTEAFF
CDR3nt: TGTGCCAGCAGTCGTGACAGACCGAACACTGAAGCTTTCTTT

v_gene: TRBV30
d_gene: NA
abundance: NA
j_gene: TRBJ2-7
CDR3aa: CAWSVVGGKYEQYF
CDR3nt: TGTGCCTGGAGTGTAGTTGGGGGAAAGTACGAGCAGTACTTC

v_gene: TRBV3-1
d_gene: NA
abundance: NA
j_gene: TRBJ1-2
CDR3aa: CASSQAKNYGYTF
CDR3nt: TGTGCCAGCAGCCAAGCTAAGAACTATGGCTACACCTTC

v_gene: TRBV2
d_gene: NA
abundance: NA
j_gene: TRBJ2-1
CDR3aa: CASRGSGTEGFF
CDR3nt: TGTGCCAGCAGGGGCTCCGGGACTGAGGGGTTCTTC

v_gene: TRBV6-1
d_gene: TRBD1
abundance: NA
j_gene: TRBJ1-2
CDR3aa: CASKTGGNYGYTF
CDR3nt: TGTGCCAGCAAAACAGGGGGCAACTATGGCTACACCTTC

v_gene: TRBV27
d_gene: NA
abundance: NA
j_gene: TRBJ1-1
CDR3aa: CATGTSLNTEAFF
CDR3nt: TGTGCCACCGGGACATCCCTGAACACTGAAGCTTTCTTT

v_gene: TRBV5-1
d_gene: NA
abundance: once
j_gene: TRBJ1-4
CDR3aa: CASRPEPGGKLFF
CDR3nt: TGCGCCAGCAGACCCGAGCCGGGTGGAAAACTGTTTTTT

v_gene: TRBV9
d_gene: NA
abundance: NA
j_gene: TRBJ1-1
CDR3aa: CASSASGGRGEAFF
CDR3nt: TGTGCCAGCAGCGCCTCTGGGGGCAGGGGTGAAGCTTTCTTT

v_gene: TRBV6-1
d_gene: TRBD1
abundance: NA
j_gene: TRBJ1-5
CDR3aa: CASTAGTGGNQPQHF
CDR3nt: TGTGCCAGCACTGCCGGGACAGGGGGCAATCAGCCCCAGCATTTT

v_gene: TRBV20-1
d_gene: TRBD2
abundance: NA
j_gene: TRBJ2-5
CDR3aa: CSPQEAGGETQYF
CDR3nt: TGCAGTCCCCAAGAAGCGGGAGGGGAGACCCAGTACTTC

v_gene: TRBV7-2
d_gene: NA
abundance: NA
j_gene: TRBJ1-1
CDR3aa: CASSLGARAVEAFF
CDR3nt: TGTGCCAGCAGCTTAGGGGCCAGGGCCGTTGAAGCTTTCTTT

v_gene: TRBV11-2
d_gene: NA
abundance: NA
j_gene: TRBJ1-2
CDR3aa: CASSSRLSLINYGYTF
CDR3nt: TGTGCCAGCAGCTCCCGTTTAAGCCTCATAAACTATGGCTACACCTTC

v_gene: TRBV29-1
d_gene: NA
abundance: NA
j_gene: TRBJ1-1
CDR3aa: CSVSNTGRGMNTEVFF
CDR3nt: TGCAGCGTTTCAAACACAGGGCGCGGCATGAACACTGAAGTTTTCTTT

v_gene: TRBV4-2
d_gene: NA
abundance: NA
j_gene: TRBJ2-5
CDR3aa: CASSPGVAESQETQYF
CDR3nt: TGTGCCAGCAGCCCAGGGGTAGCGGAGAGCCAAGAGACCCAGTACTTC